The 17 T cell receptor beta chains below all came from one sample that was sequenced in a study of early T cells in non-severe SARS-CoV-2 infection. TCRdb called the 5' RACE reads again in MiXCR, with one record for every CDR3 protein. Found here are around 83,000 distinct CDR3 sequences, around 12% of them singletons; the top ten hold nearly 4.5%. Sequencing used whole blood, obtained at baseline. Receptor source: an adult who was a healthcare worker with PCR-confirmed SARS-CoV-2 infection or an uninfected control (not recorded which).

The chain has TRBV13 and TRBJ1-2; D possibly corresponds to TRBD1 (6 bases). With 5 bases removed from V and 2 bases from J, the gap between germline ends came to 18 bases. The CDR3 is 16 residues long. CDR1 is PRHDT, CDR2 FYEKMQ, per germline (reference sequence). CDR3 sequence (DNA): TGTGCCAGCAGCCGAGGGACCAGGGGCAGAAACTATGGCTACACCTTC. It translates to CASSRGTRGRNYGYTF.

The genes are TRBV12-3 or TRBV12-4 and TRBJ2-1; 16 nucleotides agree with TRBD2. The CDR3 is 15 amino acids. V shed 5 bases and J 7 bases; nucleotides not matched to a gene: 2. CDR3 region: CASSPGLAGGNEQFF. CDR3 nucleotides: TGTGCCAGCAGTCCGGGACTAGCGGGAGGGAATGAGCAGTTCTTC.

This clonotype was seen more than once but under ten times. The rearrangement joins TRBV5-1 to TRBJ2-1; the match to TRBD2 covers 11 bases. The CDR3 contains 17 residues. V shed 4 bases, J shed 4 bases, and the junction held 10 bases outside the gene matches. Germline V lookup: CDR1 SGHRS, CDR2 YFSETQ. The CDR3 loop reads CASSVEPGLAVYNEQFF. DNA for the CDR3: TGCGCCAGCAGCGTCGAACCGGGACTAGCGGTATACAATGAGCAGTTCTTC.

This clonotype occurred a few times. The chain joins TRBV5-1 to TRBJ2-4; the match to TRBD1 covers 10 bases. The CDR3 runs to 21 residues. Germline loops: CDR1 SGHRS, CDR2 YFSETQ. Losses at the gene ends were 4 bases for V and 2 bases for J; bases not matched to a gene: 21. CDR3 amino acids: CASSLIGLSTGTGDSKNIQYF. The CDR3 nucleotides are TGCGCCAGCAGCCTTATTGGGCTTTCAACCGGGACAGGGGATTCCAAAAACATTCAGTACTTC.

This clonotype was seen at least ten times. The rearrangement joins TRBV28 to TRBJ1-2; D unclear. Trimming cost V 5 bases and J 3 bases, with 10 bases left between them. From germline, CDR1 is MDHEN and CDR2 SYDVKM. The CDR3 totals 13 residues. CDR3 DNA sequence: TGTGCCAGCAGTCGGACCCCATACTATGGCTACACCTTC. As protein: CASSRTPYYGYTF.

This clonotype has a handful of counts. As DNA, the CDR3 is TGTGCCAGCAGTTTAGGGCTAGCGGGGGGGCGGCAGTACTTC. As protein: CASSLGLAGGRQYF. V usage is TRBV12-3 or TRBV12-4 and J usage is TRBJ2-7, with 12 bases that match TRBD2. This CDR3 is built from 14 residues. The ends lost 1 base at V and 9 bases at J; junction bases unmatched: 4.

Many counts were recorded for this clonotype. CDR3 nucleotides: TGTGCCAGCAGTTCGACTAGCGGGAGTACAGATACGCAGTATTTT. Its translation: CASSSTSGSTDTQYF. This sequence joins TRBV12-3 or TRBV12-4 and TRBJ2-3; 12 bases fit TRBD2. The CDR3 length is 15 residues. J was trimmed by 3 bases and V by 4 bases; bases with no gene match: 2.

In its sample, this clonotype was seen a few times. The V gene is TRBV20-1, the J gene TRBJ1-1; possibly TRBD1 for D (6 bases). The germline gives CDR1 DFQATT, CDR2 SNEGSKA (reference sequence). The CDR3 runs 11 residues. The ends were cut back, 3 bases at V and 6 bases at J, with 8 bases in the middle. The CDR3 DNA sequence: TGCAGTGCTAGTGGGGGCCCTGAAGCTTTCTTT. Encoded protein: CSASGGPEAFF.

The chain joins TRBV29-1 to TRBJ2-2; tentative D call: TRBD1 (6 bases). Trimming shortened V by 6 bases and J by 1 base, and 12 bases separated the two germline ends. This CDR3 is built from 14 residues. The germline gives CDR1 SQVTM, CDR2 ANQGSEA. Here the CDR3 reads CSVRWTENTGELFF. CDR3 nucleotides: TGCAGCGTCCGCTGGACAGAGAACACCGGGGAGCTGTTTTTT.

The sample holds a few counts of this clonotype. The gene calls are TRBV28 and TRBJ1-6; tentatively, D is TRBD1 (6 bases). The CDR3 has 14 amino acids. The germline V gene has CDR1 MDHEN and CDR2 SYDVKM. The V and J ends lost 4 bases and 10 bases respectively, with 14 bases between them. The CDR3 DNA reads as TGTGCCAGCAGTTATGGGGGCGCAGGGTCACCCCTCCACTTT. Amino acids: CASSYGGAGSPLHF.

The genes are TRBV11-2 and TRBJ2-1, with D possibly matching TRBD2 (5 bases). V dropped 5 bases and J dropped 6 bases, with 11 bases sitting between them. Germline V gene data show CDR1 as SGHAT and CDR2 as FQNNGV. This CDR3 is built from 13 residues. The CDR3 loop is CASSKTGVNEQFF. In nucleotides, the CDR3 is TGTGCCAGCAGCAAAACCGGGGTCAATGAGCAGTTCTTC. Together with reference TRBV11-2 and TRBJ2-1, the CDR3 gives the full variable domain: EAGVAQSPRYKIIEKRQSVAFWCNPISGHATLYWYQQILGQGPKLLIQFQNNGVVDDSQLPKDRFSAERLKGVDSTLKIQPAKLEDSAVYLCASSKTGVNEQFFGPGTRLTVL.

This clonotype was counted between two and nine times. The V call is TRBV28, the J call TRBJ1-4; D may be TRBD1 (6 bases). Between the trimmed V and J ends, which lost 6 bases and 6 bases, there was a span of 17 bases. Germline V lookup: CDR1 MDHEN, CDR2 SYDVKM. The CDR3 has 15 residues. The CDR3 protein is CASRPWTEEDEKLFF. The CDR3 bases are TGTGCCAGCAGACCTTGGACAGAAGAAGATGAAAAACTGTTTTTT. The full variable domain, rest sourced from reference TRBV28 and TRBJ1-4, is DVKVTQSSRYLVKRTGEKVFLECVQDMDHENMFWYRQDPGLGLRLIYFSYDVKMKEKGDIPEGYSVSREKKERFSLILESASTNQTSMYLCASRPWTEEDEKLFFGSGTQLSVL.

This chain joins TRBV12-3 or TRBV12-4 and TRBJ1-4; tentative D call: TRBD1 (6 bases). Between the trimmed V and J ends, which lost 4 bases and 0 bases, there was a span of 9 bases. The CDR3 sequence is 15 residues long. DNA for the CDR3: TGTGCCAGCAGTTACCGGGACACAACTAATGAAAAACTGTTTTTT. Translating gives CASSYRDTTNEKLFF.

The chain joins TRBV12-3 or TRBV12-4 to TRBJ2-5; D not resolved. The CDR3 has 11 amino acids. Trimming shortened V by 3 bases and J by 4 bases, and 3 bases separated the two germline ends. CDR3 nucleotides: TGTGCCAGCAGTTTCGCAGAGACCCAGTACTTC. It codes for CASSFAETQYF.

The chain links TRBV27 to TRBJ1-5; the D is unclear. Germline V gene data show CDR1 as MNHEY and CDR2 as SMNVEV (reference sequence). The CDR3 is 15 amino acids. The germline V and J ends were trimmed by 4 bases and 0 bases, with 10 bases remaining between them. This CDR3 reads CASSSGPYSNQPQHF. The CDR3 bases are TGTGCCAGCAGTTCGGGCCCTTATAGCAATCAGCCCCAGCATTTT.

For the CDR3, the DNA is TGTGCCAGCAGCTTATACAGAATCTTGAACACTGAAGCTTTCTTT. Protein: CASSLYRILNTEAFF. The chain uses TRBV7-8 and TRBJ1-1; no definite D call. Trimming took 2 bases from V and 0 from J, leaving 10 bases between them. Germline CDR1 SGHVS, CDR2 FQNEAQ. CDR3 length: 15 residues.

This clonotype was picked up a small number of times. The chain links TRBV20-1 to TRBJ2-3, with TRBD2 matching 15 bases. The germline V gene encodes CDR1 DFQATT and CDR2 SNEGSKA (reference sequence). The CDR3 spans 15 residues. The V and J ends lost 6 bases and 4 bases, in that order; junction bases with no gene match: 5. The CDR3 spells CSATGLAGGPDTQYF. CDR3 DNA: TGCAGTGCCACTGGACTAGCGGGGGGGCCAGATACGCAGTATTTT.